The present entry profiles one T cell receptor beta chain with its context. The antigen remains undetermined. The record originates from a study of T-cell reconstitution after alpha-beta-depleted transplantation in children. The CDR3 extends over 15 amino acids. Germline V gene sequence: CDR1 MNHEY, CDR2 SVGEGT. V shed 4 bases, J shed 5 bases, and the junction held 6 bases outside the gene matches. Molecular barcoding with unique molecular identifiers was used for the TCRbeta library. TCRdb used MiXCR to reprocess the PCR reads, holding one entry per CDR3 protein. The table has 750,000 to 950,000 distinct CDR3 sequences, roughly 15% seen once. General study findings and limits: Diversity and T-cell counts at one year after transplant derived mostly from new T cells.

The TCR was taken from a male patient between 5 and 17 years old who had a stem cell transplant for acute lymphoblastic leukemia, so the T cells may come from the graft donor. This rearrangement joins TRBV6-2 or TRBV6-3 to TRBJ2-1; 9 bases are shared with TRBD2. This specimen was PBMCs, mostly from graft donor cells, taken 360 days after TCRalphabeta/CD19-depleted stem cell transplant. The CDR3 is CASSSYSGSHNEQFF. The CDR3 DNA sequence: TGTGCCAGCAGTTCCTATAGCGGGAGCCACAATGAGCAGTTCTTC.